The rows below give T cell receptor beta chains drawn from one sample of a study of blood T cell repertoires in COVID-19. TCRdb's copy holds only in-frame clones and misses some; the assay was immunoSEQ multiplex PCR. The table records more than 110,000 clones, about 86% of them present only once. Sequencing was performed on peripheral blood. These receptors were obtained from a woman in her forties with acute or convalescent COVID-19. CDR3s include the opening cysteine and the closing phenylalanine or tryptophan. The D gene is left open where the match is weak. Some rows mark clone size as missing; the rest say once, few, many or name a class of expanded clone.

DNA	CDR3	V	J	size	D
TGTGCCAGCAGTGACATAGCCCCACCTGTGGACGAGCAGTACTTC	CASSDIAPPVDEQYF	TRBV2	TRBJ2-7	-	-
TGCGCCAGCAGCCAAGATGCTAGCTCCTATAATTCACCCCTCCACTTT	CASSQDASSYNSPLHF	TRBV4-3	TRBJ1-6	-	-
TGTGCCAGCAGCTTAGGTGCAACTAGCGGGAGGGCCAGGGAGACCCAGTACTTC	CASSLGATSGRARETQYF	TRBV11-2	TRBJ2-5	-	TRBD2
TGTGCCAGCAGTTTATATCGGGGGGGGCTCTACAATGAGCAGTTCTTC	CASSLYRGGLYNEQFF	TRBV27	TRBJ2-1	-	TRBD2
TGTGCCAGTAGTCTTGGACAGTCGACCTACGAGCAGTACTTC	CASSLGQSTYEQYF	TRBV19	TRBJ2-7	few	-
TGTGCCAGCTCACCGGGACACCAATCCTACGAGCAGTACTTC	CASSPGHQSYEQYF	TRBV18	TRBJ2-7	few	-
TGTGCCAGCAGCTTGGTCCCGGGGGGGCAATACAATCAGCCCCAGCATTTT	CASSLVPGGQYNQPQHF	TRBV5-5	TRBJ1-5	-	-
TGCGCCAGCAGCCAAGGGACTAGCGGAGGCTACAATGAGCAGTTCTTC	CASSQGTSGGYNEQFF	TRBV4-3	TRBJ2-1	-	TRBD2
TGTGCCTGGGCCTCCGGGACAGCGAATAATTCACCCCTCCACTTT	CAWASGTANNSPLHF	TRBV30	TRBJ1-6	-	TRBD1
TGTGCCAGTAGCGATCAGGGGGCGAAAACTGAAGCTTTCTTT	CASSDQGAKTEAFF	TRBV19	TRBJ1-1	-	TRBD1
TGTGCCACCAGTGATTTTAGGACAGGGGGCAAGAATGAGCAGTTCTTC	CATSDFRTGGKNEQFF	TRBV24-1	TRBJ2-1	-	TRBD1
TGTGCCAGTAATGAGCGGGGGGTCAATGAGCAGTTCTTC	CASNERGVNEQFF	TRBV19	TRBJ2-1	-	TRBD2
TGTGCCAGCAATGACAGGGCGGGCGAGCAGTACTTC	CASNDRAGEQYF	TRBV19	TRBJ2-7	-	TRBD1
TGTGCCAGCAGCCGGACTAGAAACCAAGAGACCCAGTACTTC	CASSRTRNQETQYF	TRBV2	TRBJ2-5	-	TRBD2
TGTGCCAGCAGTTTAGGGACAGGGCCCTACAATGAGCAGTTCTTC	CASSLGTGPYNEQFF	TRBV28	TRBJ2-1	-	TRBD1
TGCGCCAGCAGCCAAGATTCCAGGGCTGGGAACACTGAAGCTTTCTTT	CASSQDSRAGNTEAFF	TRBV4-3	TRBJ1-1	once	-
TGTGCCAGCTGGGGACTAGCGGCTGAGGGGAATGAGCAGTTCTTC	CASWGLAAEGNEQFF	TRBV2	TRBJ2-1	-	TRBD2
TGCGCCAGCAGTCAGTATAGCGGGAGTAAAGACAATGAGCAGTTCTTC	CASSQYSGSKDNEQFF	TRBV23-1	TRBJ2-1	-	TRBD2
TGTGCCAGCAGCTTAGCTCCCCAGGGAGGAAACACCATATATTTT	CASSLAPQGGNTIYF	TRBV7-8	TRBJ1-3	-	-
TGTGCCAGCAGGAGTTATGGAAACACCATATATTTT	CASRSYGNTIYF	TRBV7-9	TRBJ1-3	-	-
TGTGCCAGCAGCCGCGGGGGCGGTCTTACCGGGGGACGGTACAATGAGCAGTTCTTC	CASSRGGGLTGGRYNEQFF	TRBV13	TRBJ2-1	once	-
TGTGCCAGCAGTTACGACAGTATGTACCCCCAGCATTTT	CASSYDSMYPQHF	TRBV6-2/TRBV6-3	TRBJ1-5	-	-
TGTGCCAGCACCAAATCTCGGTCAAGCTCTGGAAACACCATATATTTT	CASTKSRSSSGNTIYF	TRBV5-6	TRBJ1-3	-	-
TGTGCCAGCAGCTTAGTAGTCAGGGGAAACACTGAAGCTTTCTTT	CASSLVVRGNTEAFF	TRBV11-2	TRBJ1-1	-	-
TGTGCCAGCAGCGCAGGGGGCGCGAACACTAATGAAAAACTGTTTTTT	CASSAGGANTNEKLFF	TRBV9	TRBJ1-4	-	TRBD1
TGTGCCAGCAGTTTAATCCCAGGCTGGGGCGAAAAACTGTTTTTT	CASSLIPGWGEKLFF	TRBV27	TRBJ1-4	-	-
TGCGCCAGCAGCCAAGAACAGGGCTATAATTCACCCCTCCACTTT	CASSQEQGYNSPLHF	TRBV4-3	TRBJ1-6	-	-
TGTGCCAGCAGCTTTTTGAGTGCCGGGGGCGAGCAGTACTTC	CASSFLSAGGEQYF	TRBV7-9	TRBJ2-7	-	-
TGCGCCAGCAGCTTGGTGGCGGGGGGCTACAATGAGCAGTTCTTC	CASSLVAGGYNEQFF	TRBV5-1	TRBJ2-1	-	TRBD2
TGTGCCAGCAGTCAGCGGGACGTAACCGGGGAGCTGTTTTTT	CASSQRDVTGELFF	TRBV6-2/TRBV6-3	TRBJ2-2	-	TRBD2
TGTGCCACCAGCAGAGATTCTAGCGGGAGAAAAGAGACCCAGTACTTC	CATSRDSSGRKETQYF	TRBV15	TRBJ2-5	-	TRBD2
TGTGCCAGCAGCCTCCCTAGCTCTGGAAACACCATATATTTT	CASSLPSSGNTIYF	TRBV7-2	TRBJ1-3	-	-
TGTGCCATCAGTGACGGGTTAACGCCTGAGCAGTTCTTC	CAISDGLTPEQFF	TRBV10-3	TRBJ2-1	-	-
TGTGCCAGCAGTTACTCGAGTATGGGGAGCCATGGCTACACCTTC	CASSYSSMGSHGYTF	TRBV6-2/TRBV6-3	TRBJ1-2	-	-
TGTGCCAGCAGTTTACTGGGGCGCAGGGAAAAACTGTTTTTT	CASSLLGRREKLFF	TRBV28	TRBJ1-4	-	-
TGTGCCAGCAGCGCTGGACAGGGTCTGGAGTACGAGCAGTACTTC	CASSAGQGLEYEQYF	TRBV5-4	TRBJ2-7	-	TRBD1
TGCGCCAGCAGTCCCGAAGCATACCCCCCCCGGCACTTT	CASSPEAYPPRHF	TRBV10-1	TRBJ1-6	-	-
TGTGCCAGCAGTTATGCGTACCGTTATCAGCCCCAGCATTTT	CASSYAYRYQPQHF	TRBV6-2/TRBV6-3	TRBJ1-5	-	-
TGTGCCAGCAGCTTGGACCCGCGGGCAGCTGGCGGCTACACCTTC	CASSLDPRAAGGYTF	TRBV5-6	TRBJ1-2	-	-
TGTGCCAGCAGTTTAGAATCGGGGGTGGAGCAGTACTTC	CASSLESGVEQYF	TRBV27	TRBJ2-7	-	-
TGTGCCAGCAGCGGGGGACTCGGGGGGAATAGTGAGCAGTTCTTC	CASSGGLGGNSEQFF	TRBV3-1/TRBV3-2	TRBJ2-1	-	TRBD2
TGTGCCAGCAGCCAAGGACAACTAGCCAAAAACATTCAGTACTTC	CASSQGQLAKNIQYF	TRBV3-1/TRBV3-2	TRBJ2-4	-	-
TGTGCCAGCAGTCCCCGGGGGGTTTCACCCCTCCACTTT	CASSPRGVSPLHF	TRBV27	TRBJ1-6	-	-
TGTGCCAGCACGCGGACTAGCATCCCAGATACGCAGTATTTT	CASTRTSIPDTQYF	TRBV7-8	TRBJ2-3	-	TRBD2
TGTGCCAGCAGTGAAGACAGCTATGGCTACACCTTC	CASSEDSYGYTF	TRBV2	TRBJ1-2	-	-
TGTGCCTGGAGTGTGTATGGAAACACCATATATTTT	CAWSVYGNTIYF	TRBV30	TRBJ1-3	-	-
TGTGCCAGCAACATTCAGGTAAATCAGCCCCAGCATTTT	CASNIQVNQPQHF	TRBV19	TRBJ1-5	-	-
TGCAGCTCGGGCAATGAGCAGTTCTTC	CSSGNEQFF	TRBV20-1	TRBJ2-1	-	-
TGTGCCAGCAGTGAATACTCCAACACTGAAGCTTTCTTT	CASSEYSNTEAFF	TRBV25-1	TRBJ1-1	-	-
TGTGCCAGCAGTTACTCGACAGGGGGCACTGAAGCTTTCTTT	CASSYSTGGTEAFF	TRBV6-6	TRBJ1-1	-	TRBD1
TGTGCCAGTACATTAGCAGGGCCCAACTATGGCTACACCTTC	CASTLAGPNYGYTF	TRBV19	TRBJ1-2	-	-
TGTGCCAGCAGCTTAACCGGGACAGGGGGCACTGAAGCTTTCTTT	CASSLTGTGGTEAFF	TRBV7-2	TRBJ1-1	once	TRBD1
TGTGCCAGCAGCTTAGCGCAGATGGGGCCAAATGGCTACACCTTC	CASSLAQMGPNGYTF	TRBV7-2	TRBJ1-2	-	-
TGCGCCAGCAGCCAAGGAGCCTATGGCTACACCTTC	CASSQGAYGYTF	TRBV4-1	TRBJ1-2	medium-sized	-
TGTGCCAGCAGCCAAGTCACAGGGTCCTCCTATAATTCACCCCTCCACTTT	CASSQVTGSSYNSPLHF	TRBV3-1/TRBV3-2	TRBJ1-6	-	-
TGTGCTAGTGGGCCCGGGGGTGGCTACACCTTC	CASGPGGGYTF	TRBV12-5	TRBJ1-2	-	-
TGTGCCAGCAGCTTTTTACTAGCGGGGGGGCCCGACAATGAGCAGTTCTTC	CASSFLLAGGPDNEQFF	TRBV13	TRBJ2-1	-	TRBD2